Below, one TCR beta chain is given with its context. The antigen remains undetermined. One end of the junction is discordant with germline, which a read error may explain. A single record per CDR3 protein comes from TCRdb applying MiXCR to the RT-PCR reads. The profile shows 700,000 to 800,000 distinct CDR3 sequences, approximately 17% of them singletons. The data were obtained in a study of response to subunit inactivated influenza vaccine. Regarding the study as a whole: The authors put forward the suggestion that each seasonal influenza vaccination may bring in only a limited number of new T cells.

The CDR3 extends over 15 amino acids. Looked up from germline, CDR1 is MNHEY and CDR2 is SVGEGT. The sequence came from a man aged 50 to 59 who received an inactivated influenza vaccine. The gene calls are TRBV6-2 or TRBV6-3 and TRBJ2-1; 8 bases are a match to TRBD1. The sample here was PBMCs from blood, taken 4 to 6 days after vaccination. The CDR3 bases are TGTACCAGCGAGTCAACAGGGGGGCGGTACAATGAGCAGTTCTTC. Amino acids: CTSESTGGRYNEQFF.